The clone carrying this T cell receptor (beta chain) came up once. Each CDR3 protein is one row after TCRdb ran MiXCR on the 5' RACE reads. The data hold about 50,000 distinct CDR3 sequences, with approximately 9.1% observed a single time. This record comes from a study of T-cell memory formation after mild COVID-19. Germline values: CDR1 SGHRS, CDR2 YFSETQ. This CDR3 has 15 residues. V lost 3 bases and J lost 6; bases outside the gene matches: 7. This clonotype was sampled from an adult woman who had mild COVID-19 (a few samples of this study predate the infection). Cell type and time point are not known. The chain has TRBV5-1 and TRBJ1-5; 9 bases agree with TRBD1. Sequenced input: PBMCs or a T cell subset sorted from them (not recorded which). The CDR3 reads CASSSQGAPGQPQHF. CDR3 nucleotides: TGCGCCAGCAGCTCACAGGGGGCGCCGGGTCAGCCCCAGCATTTT. The full variable domain, in which reference TRBV5-1 and TRBJ1-5 provide the parts outside the CDR3, is KAGVTQTPRYLIKTRGQQVTLSCSPISGHRSVSWYQQTPGQGLQFLFEYFSETQRNKGNFPGRFSGRQFSNSRSEMNVSTLELGDSALYLCASSSQGAPGQPQHFGDGTRLSIL.